These 19 T cell receptor beta chains originate from one sample sequenced in a study of shared clonotypes between healthy human individuals. Clones were read by immunoSEQ multiplex PCR, and TCRdb kept only the in-frame ones, dropping some. The sample records more than 2,000,000 clones, around nine tenths being singletons. The sequenced sample consisted of naive CD4+ T cells sorted from blood. The subset is: CD45RA+ positively selected. The source of these receptors is a man aged 18 to 29 in good health.

The chain combines TRBV10-3 with TRBJ1-1, with D unclear. The CDR3 spans 15 residues. The germline V gene encodes CDR1 ENHRY and CDR2 SYGVKD. Trimming took off 5 bases at V and 1 base at J, with 14 bases between the two ends. This chain's CDR3 is CAISTDTAQNTEAFF. The CDR3 region has the DNA TGTGCCATCAGTACCGACACGGCCCAGAACACTGAAGCTTTCTTT.

In this sample, this clone turned up a few times. V gene TRBV30 combines with J gene TRBJ1-1, with a weak D call TRBD1 (5 bases). Trimming shortened V by 2 bases and J by 3 bases, and 13 bases separated the two germline ends. The CDR3 contains 14 residues. From germline, CDR1 is GTSNPN and CDR2 SVGIG (reference sequence). The CDR3 sequence: CAWSTRGWDTEAFF. CDR3 sequence (DNA): TGTGCCTGGAGTACCCGGGGCTGGGACACTGAAGCTTTCTTT.

The chain is built from TRBV2 and TRBJ1-1; no definite D call. This CDR3 is built from 14 residues. Trimming stripped 4 bases from V and 0 bases from J, with 9 bases between. CDR1 and CDR2 from the germline V gene are SNHLY and FYNNEI. The CDR3, as DNA: TGTGCCAGCAGTGTCTCCCGGCTGAACACTGAAGCTTTCTTT. It translates to CASSVSRLNTEAFF.

This clone has more than one count but fewer than ten. The genes are TRBV7-9 and TRBJ1-5; D remains unclear. CDR3 length: 11 amino acids. The V gene's germline CDR1 is SEHNR and CDR2 FQNEAQ (reference sequence). Trimming stripped 5 bases from V and 4 bases from J, with 3 bases between. As DNA, the CDR3 is TGTGCCAGCAGCCGTAATCAGCCCCAGCATTTT. Protein product: CASSRNQPQHF.

In this sample, this clone turned up once. The genes are TRBV10-1 and TRBJ2-7; D is uncertain. V dropped 6 bases and J dropped 4 bases, with 7 bases sitting between them. The CDR3 runs to 11 residues. CDR1 and CDR2 from the germline V gene are WNHNN and SYGVQD (reference sequence). CDR3 DNA sequence: TGCGCCAGCAGCGTCGGTTACGAGCAGTACTTC. Protein sequence: CASSVGYEQYF.

CDR3 in amino acids: CASGSGAGGTGELFF. The CDR3 nucleotides read TGTGCTAGTGGTTCGGGGGCAGGAGGAACCGGGGAGCTGTTTTTT. The chain has TRBV12-5 and TRBJ2-2; D is possibly TRBD1 or TRBD2 (6 bases each). The V end lost 4 bases, the J end lost 5 bases, and 14 bases lay between the germline ends. The CDR3 contains 15 residues. Germline V CDR1 and CDR2: LGHNT, FRNRAP.

The chain combines TRBV5-3 with TRBJ1-2; TRBD1 agrees at 7 bases. Being an ORF, TRBV5-3 has a function that is uncertain. CDR3 length: 15 amino acids. V was clipped by 0 bases and J by 4 bases; unmatched bases: 6. The CDR3 DNA is TGTGCCAGAAGCTTGGCCTGCAGGGGGTTCTATGGCTACACCTTC. Its translation is CARSLACRGFYGYTF.

The gene calls are TRBV30 and TRBJ2-5; unclear D gene. The CDR3 loop spans 12 amino acids. With 4 bases removed from V and 5 bases from J, the gap between germline ends came to 11 bases. Germline V gene lookup returns CDR1 GTSNPN and CDR2 SVGIG (reference sequence). This CDR3 reads CAWTVGKETQYF. CDR3 sequence (DNA): TGTGCCTGGACAGTGGGCAAGGAGACCCAGTACTTC.

The rearrangement uses TRBV18 and TRBJ2-7; the D gene is possibly TRBD2 (6 bases). This CDR3 has 13 residues. V shed 5 bases and J shed 7 bases, with 15 bases lying between them. Germline V gives CDR1 KGHSH, CDR2 LQKENI. In DNA, the CDR3 is TGTGCCAGCTCAACCGGGACTTGGGGAGAGCAGTACTTC. It encodes CASSTGTWGEQYF. Full variable domain (rest looked up from reference TRBV18 and TRBJ2-7): NAGVMQNPRHLVRRRGQEARLRCSPMKGHSHVYWYRQLPEEGLKFMVYLQKENIIDESGMPKERFSAEFPKEGPSILRIQQVVRGDSAAYFCASSTGTWGEQYFGPGTRLTVT.

The rearrangement uses TRBV19 and TRBJ2-7, with 9 bases fitting TRBD1. With 4 bases clipped from V and 7 bases from J, the junction kept 8 bases outside the gene matches. Germline V gene sequence: CDR1 LNHDA, CDR2 SQIVND (reference sequence). The CDR3 extends over 14 amino acids. The CDR3 DNA reads TGTGCCAGTAGTAAGGGACAGGGACCCTGGGAGCAGTACTTC. This codes for CASSKGQGPWEQYF.

This chain uses TRBV30 with TRBJ2-1; D possibly corresponds to TRBD1 (6 bases). The length of the CDR3 is 15 residues. The V gene lost 2 bases and the J gene lost 4 bases, with 15 bases spanning the gap. Germline V CDR1 and CDR2: GTSNPN, SVGIG (reference sequence). CDR3 sequence (DNA): TGTGCCTGGAGTAGGGGGAGCCCCAGGTACAATGAGCAGTTCTTC. The encoded protein is CAWSRGSPRYNEQFF.

The chain combines TRBV11-2 with TRBJ2-7, with D tentatively TRBD1 (5 bases). Trimming pared 4 bases from V and 3 bases from J, leaving 10 bases between. CDR1 is SGHAT, CDR2 FQNNGV, per germline. The CDR3 extends over 13 amino acids. The CDR3 bases are TGTGCCAGCAGCTATGTAAGGGGCTACGAGCAGTACTTC. It codes for CASSYVRGYEQYF. The full variable domain, rest sourced from reference TRBV11-2 and TRBJ2-7, is EAGVAQSPRYKIIEKRQSVAFWCNPISGHATLYWYQQILGQGPKLLIQFQNNGVVDDSQLPKDRFSAERLKGVDSTLKIQPAKLEDSAVYLCASSYVRGYEQYFGPGTRLTVT.

The chain uses TRBV5-8 and TRBJ2-5; 11 bases agree with TRBD2. Per the germline V gene, CDR1 is SGHTS and CDR2 is YDEGEE. The CDR3 spans 15 residues. V was pared by 4 bases and J by 1 base, with 3 bases of the junction left unmatched. CDR3 DNA: TGTGCCAGCAGCCGAGGGACTAGCGGCCAAGAGACCCAGTACTTC. This gives the protein CASSRGTSGQETQYF.

The chain has TRBV28 and TRBJ2-1; D possibly corresponds to TRBD2 (6 bases). V shed 5 bases and J shed 4 bases, with 12 bases lying between them. The CDR3 extends over 14 amino acids. CDR1 is MDHEN and CDR2 is SYDVKM in the germline V gene. CDR3 in amino acids: CASSKAGPYNEQFF. The CDR3 DNA sequence: TGTGCCAGCAGTAAAGCGGGTCCTTACAATGAGCAGTTCTTC.

This clone has only one observation. CDR3 protein: CASSPDRGYSTDTQYF. The CDR3 nucleotides are TGTGCCAGCAGTCCTGACAGGGGATATAGCACAGATACGCAGTATTTT. This chain joins TRBV25-1 and TRBJ2-3; 8 bases align to TRBD1. Trimming cost V 5 bases and J 0 bases; bases outside gene matches: 7. This CDR3 comprises 16 residues. Germline assignment: CDR1 MGHDK and CDR2 SYGVNS.

This clone occurred once. This chain connects TRBV6-1 to TRBJ2-7; perhaps TRBD2 as D (5 bases). The V gene's germline CDR1 is MNHNS and CDR2 SASEGT. V was clipped by 7 bases and J by 4 bases, with 14 bases between them. The CDR3 covers 13 residues. CDR3 sequence: CASTVSSGYEQYF. The CDR3 nucleotides are TGTGCCAGCACGGTCTCTTCGGGGTACGAGCAGTACTTC.

The rearrangement joins TRBV18 to TRBJ2-7, with TRBD2 as a possible D gene (6 bases). This CDR3 comprises 15 residues. Trimming removed 0 bases from V and 3 bases from J, with 12 bases in between. Germline CDR1 and CDR2: KGHSH and LQKENI. The CDR3 here is CASSPPPARDYEQYF. CDR3 nucleotides: TGTGCCAGCTCACCACCTCCTGCGCGGGACTACGAGCAGTACTTC. Complete variable domain (other parts from reference TRBV18 and TRBJ2-7): NAGVMQNPRHLVRRRGQEARLRCSPMKGHSHVYWYRQLPEEGLKFMVYLQKENIIDESGMPKERFSAEFPKEGPSILRIQQVVRGDSAAYFCASSPPPARDYEQYFGPGTRLTVT.

The rearrangement links TRBV7-2 to TRBJ2-7; 7 nucleotides line up with TRBD2. Germline CDR1 is SGHTA and CDR2 is FQGNSA. V trimming: 5 bases; J trimming: 2 bases; junction bases outside the gene matches: 9. The CDR3 spans 15 residues. The CDR3 loop reads CASSLIAGLAYEQYF. The CDR3 region has the DNA TGTGCCAGCAGCCTGATAGCGGGCTTAGCCTACGAGCAGTACTTC. The full variable domain, with the rest looked up from reference TRBV7-2 and TRBJ2-7, is GAGVSQSPSNKVTEKGKDVELRCDPISGHTALYWYRQSLGQGLEFLIYFQGNSAPDKSGLPSDRFSAERTGGSVSTLTIQRTQQEDSAVYLCASSLIAGLAYEQYFGPGTRLTVT.

The rearrangement joins TRBV5-1 to TRBJ2-1, with 10 bases aligning to TRBD2. J was trimmed by 1 base and V by 3 bases; bases with no gene match: 1. Germline V gene lookup returns CDR1 SGHRS and CDR2 YFSETQ. The CDR3 is 15 residues long. The CDR3 spells CASSSGLASYNEQFF. CDR3 DNA: TGCGCCAGCAGCTCGGGACTAGCGTCCTACAATGAGCAGTTCTTC.